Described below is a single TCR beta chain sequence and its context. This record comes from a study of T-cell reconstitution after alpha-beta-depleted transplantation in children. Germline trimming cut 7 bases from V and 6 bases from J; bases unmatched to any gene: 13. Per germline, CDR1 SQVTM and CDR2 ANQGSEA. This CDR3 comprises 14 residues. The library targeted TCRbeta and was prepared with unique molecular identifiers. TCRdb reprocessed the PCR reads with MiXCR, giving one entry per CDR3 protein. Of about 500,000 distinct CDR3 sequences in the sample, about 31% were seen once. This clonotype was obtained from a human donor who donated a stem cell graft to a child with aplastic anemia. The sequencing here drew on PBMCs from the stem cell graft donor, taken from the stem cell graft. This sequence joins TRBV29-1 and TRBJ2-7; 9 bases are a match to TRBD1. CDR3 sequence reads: CSGMPGQGFSEQYF. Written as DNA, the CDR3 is TGCAGCGGTATGCCGGGACAGGGTTTCTCCGAGCAGTACTTC.